This TCR beta chain was observed in a study of shared clonotypes between healthy human individuals. The donors, healthy adults who were HIV-negative, had experienced no recent acute infections or vaccinations. Donors, without exception, were Caucasian adults residing in Nashville, Tennessee. Germline assignment: CDR1 LNHDA and CDR2 SQIVND (reference sequence). This CDR3 is 17 amino acids long. V lost 7 bases, J lost 3 bases, and 10 bases stayed unmatched. At deep level, the assay was performed. This table comes from immunoSEQ multiplex PCR, and its TCRdb copy is limited to in-frame clones, with some not included. The sample lists a few million clones; roughly 92% were seen once.

Sequences were obtained from naive CD4+ T cells sorted from blood. Subset reported: CD45RA+ positively selected. The receptor was isolated from a young man in good health. The gene calls are TRBV19 and TRBJ2-3; TRBD2 agrees at 13 bases. DNA for the CDR3: TGTGCCAGTAAGTACGGGACTAGCGGGGCCCGTACAGATACGCAGTATTTT. It specifies CASKYGTSGARTDTQYF.